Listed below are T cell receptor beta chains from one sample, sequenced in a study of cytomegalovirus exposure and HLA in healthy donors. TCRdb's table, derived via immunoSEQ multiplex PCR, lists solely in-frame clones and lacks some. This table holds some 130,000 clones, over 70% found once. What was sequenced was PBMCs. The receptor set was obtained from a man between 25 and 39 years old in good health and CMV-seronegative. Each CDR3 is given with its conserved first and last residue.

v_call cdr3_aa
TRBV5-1 CASSLGQGAEEAFF
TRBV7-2 CASSSGGGPSRSYGYTF
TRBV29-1 CSGFGQNIQYF
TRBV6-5 CASSFQGVGEAFF
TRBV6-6 CASRRDRAYGYTF
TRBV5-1 CASSLDRGTTDTQYF
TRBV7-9 CASSFGYGGQETQYF
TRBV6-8 CASRTTRSENGELFF
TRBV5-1 CASSLAVSTYQETQYF
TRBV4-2 CASSLRTSGTENEQFF
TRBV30 CAWKGAAPIYGYTF
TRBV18 CASSPGGELGYGYTF
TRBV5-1 CASSFDSNTEAFF
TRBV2 CASFQLAGLHNEQFF
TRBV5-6 CASSLTGPSPLHF
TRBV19 CASSTLAGYNEQFF
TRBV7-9 CASSLLGTGDEKLFF
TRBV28 CASSPGTGGSNQPQHF
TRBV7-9 CASSMDRNTIYF
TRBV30 CAWSVRLPADTQYF
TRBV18 CASSLPTIPTQYF
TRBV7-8 CASSFGGYGYTF
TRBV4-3 CASSQDGGRKYNEQFF
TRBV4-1 CASSQVIAGGGYNEQFF
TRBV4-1 CASSQGVMRAYGYTF
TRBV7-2 CASNRGTSGIQYF
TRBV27 CASSRLGGTAPDTQYF
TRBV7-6 CASSPTHTDTQYF
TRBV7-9 CASSLSEVEAFF
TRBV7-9 CASSSGTSGADTQYF
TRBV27 CASSSWTVNYEQYF
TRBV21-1 CASISRHGNRSYEQYF
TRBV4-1 CASRYGTSGRAEQFF
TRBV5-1 CASSLGGWTYYNEQFF
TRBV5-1 CASSLSSGSSYEQYF
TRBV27 CASSLRDRGYSNQPQHF
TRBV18 CASSPMRGYTF
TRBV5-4 CASRTTGGNYGYTF
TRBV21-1 CASTSGRSNTGELFF
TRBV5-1 CASSPGDRGETQYF
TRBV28 CASSLLLSYGYTF
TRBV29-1 CSVPSSGVYDYGYTF
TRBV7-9 CASSIRQGNNEQFF
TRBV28 CASSLDLAGENTGELFF
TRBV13 CASSFGSDSGANVLTF
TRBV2 CASSQTELGGGYTF
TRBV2 CASRLPGQGVNTEAFF
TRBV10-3 CAISEGGEDEQYF
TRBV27 CASSIRHNSPLHF
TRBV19 CASTPVNSGNTIYF
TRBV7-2 CASSLRTENTEAFF
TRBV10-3 CAISESDMRATGTTVFGQYF